Listed here are 15 T cell receptor beta chains from one sample, sequenced in a study of vaccination and CD4 T cells after COVID-19. Documented treatment: roughly 11-day PBMC culture with coronavirus spike peptide pools or control peptides (ViraFEST assay). CD4+ T lymphocytes from the unexposed donor were collected before the COVID-19 pandemic (2011-2018). The antigens these receptors bind are not known. Cultured CD4+ T-cell DNA underwent Oncomine TCR Beta short-read sequencing. From cultured CD4+ T cells, genomic DNA was extracted. TCRdb used MiXCR to reprocess the PCR reads, holding one entry per CDR3 protein. The sample lists 6,500 to 8,000 distinct CDR3 sequences; roughly a third were seen once. Sequences were obtained from CD4+ T cells from blood, cultured in vitro. Every receptor here comes from a human donor in good health.

V gene TRBV28 combines with J gene TRBJ1-1; 10 nucleotides align to TRBD1. Germline loops: CDR1 MDHEN, CDR2 SYDVKM. The CDR3 is 13 amino acids. The J segment lost 11 bases and the V segment lost 6 bases, leaving 9 bases of the junction unmatched. The CDR3 coding sequence is TGTGCCAGCAGACCTCCGGGACAGGGGCGTGCTTTCTTT. Its translation: CASRPPGQGRAFF.

This clonotype was picked up one time. The CDR3 sequence: CARGTGGPGELFF. CDR3 DNA: TGTGCCAGGGGGACAGGGGGCCCCGGGGAGCTGTTTTTT. The chain combines TRBV2 with TRBJ2-2; 12 bases are shared with TRBD1. The CDR3 contains 13 residues. After removal of 9 bases from V and 6 bases from J, the junction contained 2 bases not matched to a gene. Per the germline V gene, CDR1 is SNHLY and CDR2 is FYNNEI.

The chain recombines TRBV7-2 with TRBJ1-1; TRBD1 matches at 7 bases. The CDR3 length is 13 residues. V lost 3 bases and J lost 4; bases outside the gene matches: 2. CDR1 and CDR2 from the germline V gene are SGHTA and FQGNSA. CDR3 DNA: TGTGCCAGCAGCTTCGACAGGGTCACTGAAGCTTTCTTT. This gives the protein CASSFDRVTEAFF.

This clonotype showed up just once. The CDR3 DNA is TGTGCCAGCAGCTTTACCATTGGACTAGCGGGAGACTATGAGCAGTTCTTC. Its translation: CASSFTIGLAGDYEQFF. V gene TRBV11-2 combines with J gene TRBJ2-1; 13 bases align to TRBD2. CDR3 size: 17 residues. V lost 3 bases to trimming and J lost 8 bases; unmatched junction nucleotides: 10. Germline V gene data show CDR1 as SGHAT and CDR2 as FQNNGV.

The gene calls are TRBV9 and TRBJ2-1, with TRBD2 identical over 8 bases. CDR1 and CDR2 (germline): SGDLS, YYNGEE. The CDR3 is 15 residues long. Germline trimming cut 4 bases from V and 2 bases from J; bases unmatched to any gene: 5. The CDR3: CASSKGLDPYNEQFF. CDR3 bases: TGTGCCAGCAGCAAGGGACTAGACCCCTACAATGAGCAGTTCTTC.

This clonotype was detected only a few times. As DNA, the CDR3 is TGTGCCAGCAGCCCCTTGGACAGGGATGAGGCCGGGGAGCTGTTTTTT. This translates into CASSPLDRDEAGELFF. V gene TRBV7-3 combines with J gene TRBJ2-2; TRBD1 aligns across 8 bases. The germline V gene has CDR1 SGHTA and CDR2 FQGTGA. The CDR3 is 16 amino acids. The V and J ends lost 5 bases and 6 bases, in that order; junction bases with no gene match: 11.

This chain connects TRBV15 to TRBJ1-3; D is ambiguous. The V end lost 5 bases, the J end lost 0 bases, and 14 bases lay between the germline ends. Germline V gives CDR1 LNHNV, CDR2 YYDKDF (reference sequence). This CDR3 contains 16 residues. The CDR3 reads CATSSRTISSGNTIYF. CDR3 sequence (DNA): TGTGCCACCAGCTCTAGGACCATAAGCTCTGGAAACACCATATATTTT.

V and J are TRBV2 and TRBJ2-3; 13 nucleotides line up with TRBD2. With 7 bases clipped from V and 0 bases from J, the junction kept 7 bases outside the gene matches. This CDR3 comprises 17 residues. From germline, CDR1 is SNHLY and CDR2 FYNNEI. The CDR3 nucleotides are TGTGCCAGCATTGCGGGGACTAGCGGGAAGAGCACAGATACGCAGTATTTT. Its translation: CASIAGTSGKSTDTQYF.

This chain connects TRBV29-1 to TRBJ2-1, with TRBD2 matching 11 bases. J was trimmed by 3 bases and V by 4 bases; bases with no gene match: 2. Germline CDR1 reads SQVTM; CDR2 reads ANQGSEA. This CDR3 spans 14 amino acids. CDR3 bases: TGCAGCGTTGCCGGGACTAGCGGCTACAATGAGCAGTTCTTC. It translates to CSVAGTSGYNEQFF.

The CDR3: CASRGTGTTDTQYF. CDR3 nucleotides: TGTGCCAGCAGAGGGACAGGGACCACAGATACGCAGTATTTT. The V gene is TRBV27, the J gene TRBJ2-3, with TRBD1 identical over 9 bases. Germline-derived CDR1 and CDR2 are MNHEY and SMNVEV (reference sequence). CDR3 length: 14 amino acids. Losses at the gene ends were 6 bases for V and 2 bases for J; bases not matched to a gene: 3.

There are a few counts of this clonotype. The rearrangement links TRBV7-3 to TRBJ2-7; 7 nucleotides match TRBD1. The CDR3 length is 15 residues. J was trimmed by 7 bases and V by 5 bases; bases with no gene match: 14. Germline V gene sequence: CDR1 SGHTA, CDR2 FQGTGA. CDR3 protein: CASSPPLTGEWEQYF. In DNA, the CDR3 is TGTGCCAGCAGCCCGCCACTAACAGGGGAATGGGAGCAGTACTTC.

V and J are TRBV10-3 and TRBJ2-1; 8 bases match TRBD2. Germline V gives CDR1 ENHRY, CDR2 SYGVKD. V lost 4 bases and J lost 9; bases outside the gene matches: 11. CDR3 length: 15 residues. The CDR3 nucleotides are TGTGCCATCAGTGGCGGGCTAGCGGGTTCCATTGAGCAGTTCTTC. Residues: CAISGGLAGSIEQFF.

This clonotype was counted a single time. V usage is TRBV20-1 and J usage is TRBJ1-4, with 8 bases aligning to TRBD1. Germline CDR1 DFQATT, CDR2 SNEGSKA (reference sequence). V gave up 6 bases and J gave up 8 bases; unmatched junction bases: 8. This CDR3 has 13 residues. As DNA, the CDR3 is TGCAGTGCGGAACAGGGGGTTCAAGAAAAACTGTTTTTT. It specifies CSAEQGVQEKLFF.

This clonotype was detected a few times. The chain carries TRBV5-1 and TRBJ1-2, with D possibly TRBD1 on 5 matching bases. Germline-derived CDR1 and CDR2 are SGHRS and YFSETQ. Trimming stripped 2 bases from V and 5 bases from J, with 13 bases between. The CDR3 has 14 amino acids. The CDR3 spells CASSFAGMRYGYTF. CDR3 DNA: TGCGCCAGCAGCTTCGCAGGGATGAGGTATGGCTACACCTTC.

The V gene is TRBV7-2, the J gene TRBJ1-1, with D perhaps TRBD1 (5 bases). Germline lookup yields CDR1 SGHTA and CDR2 FQGNSA. The CDR3 has 13 residues. The V end was cut by 6 bases, the J end by 0 bases, with 8 bases between. The DNA of the CDR3 is TGTGCCAGCAGGTGGGGCTTGAACACTGAAGCTTTCTTT. Translation: CASRWGLNTEAFF.